The source of this TCR beta chain is a study of blood T cell repertoires in COVID-19. In the study overall: The United States, Italy and Spain were the sources of the acute and convalescent COVID-19 samples. From T cells, B-cell-depleted T cells, or PBMCs came the material, which was cDNA or gDNA.

Authors' data handling: Reference gene primer amplification gave estimated nucleated cell counts. The method was immunoSEQ multiplex PCR; TCRdb's version includes in-frame clones alone and lacks a portion of them. V and J calls and clone size are given by that table; D and trimming were obtained from the DNA. The sample includes 110,000 to 150,000 clones, over 75% of them seen just once. Input material: peripheral blood. The TCR originated in a woman in her sixties with active COVID-19.

In DNA, the CDR3 is TGTGCCAGCAGACCGGCAGGGGCCCTCTGGACAGATACGCAGTATTTT. Translation: CASRPAGALWTDTQYF. The chain combines TRBV28 with TRBJ2-3; D perhaps matches TRBD1 (6 bases). CDR3 length: 16 amino acids. The germline CDR1 and CDR2 sequences are MDHEN and SYDVKM. Trimming stripped 6 bases from V and 3 bases from J, with 19 bases between.